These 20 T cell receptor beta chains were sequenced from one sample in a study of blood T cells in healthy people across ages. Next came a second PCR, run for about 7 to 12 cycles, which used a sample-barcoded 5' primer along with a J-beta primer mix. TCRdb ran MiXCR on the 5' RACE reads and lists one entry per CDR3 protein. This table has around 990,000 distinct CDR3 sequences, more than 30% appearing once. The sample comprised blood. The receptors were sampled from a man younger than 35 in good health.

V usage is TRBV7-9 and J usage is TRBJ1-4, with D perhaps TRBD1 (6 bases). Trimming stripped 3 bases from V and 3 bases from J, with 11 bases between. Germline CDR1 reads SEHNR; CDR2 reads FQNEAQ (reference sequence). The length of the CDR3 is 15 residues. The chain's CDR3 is CASSFLGGSNEKLFF. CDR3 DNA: TGTGCCAGCAGCTTTCTCGGGGGCTCTAATGAAAAACTGTTTTTT.

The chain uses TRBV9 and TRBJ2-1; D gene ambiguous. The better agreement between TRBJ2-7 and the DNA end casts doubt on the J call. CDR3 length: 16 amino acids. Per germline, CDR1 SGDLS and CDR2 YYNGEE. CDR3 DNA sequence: TGTGCCAGCAGCGTAGGAGTGGAGTTATCCTACAATGAGCAGTACTTC. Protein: CASSVGVELSYNEQYF.

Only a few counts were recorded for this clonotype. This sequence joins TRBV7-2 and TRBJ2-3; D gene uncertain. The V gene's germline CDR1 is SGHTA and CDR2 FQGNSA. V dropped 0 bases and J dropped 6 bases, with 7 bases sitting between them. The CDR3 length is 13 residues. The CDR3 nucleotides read TGTGCCAGCAGCTTAGCATATGGGGATACGCAGTATTTT. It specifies CASSLAYGDTQYF.

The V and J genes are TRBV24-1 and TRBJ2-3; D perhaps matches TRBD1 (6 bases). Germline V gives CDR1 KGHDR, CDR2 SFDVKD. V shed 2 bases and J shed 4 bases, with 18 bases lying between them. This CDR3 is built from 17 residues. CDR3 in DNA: TGTGCCACCAGTGATTCCCGTCGGGCAGGGGAAGCAGATACGCAGTATTTT. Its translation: CATSDSRRAGEADTQYF.

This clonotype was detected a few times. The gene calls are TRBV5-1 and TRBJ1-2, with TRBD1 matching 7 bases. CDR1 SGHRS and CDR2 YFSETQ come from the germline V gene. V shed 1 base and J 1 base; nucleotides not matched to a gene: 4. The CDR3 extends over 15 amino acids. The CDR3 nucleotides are TGCGCCAGCAGCTTGTTGGCAGGGGGTAACTATGGCTACACCTTC. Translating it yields CASSLLAGGNYGYTF.

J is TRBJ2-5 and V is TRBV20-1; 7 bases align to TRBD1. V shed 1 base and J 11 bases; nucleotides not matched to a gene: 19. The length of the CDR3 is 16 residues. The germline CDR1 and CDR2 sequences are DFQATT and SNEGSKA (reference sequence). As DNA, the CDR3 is TGCAGTGCTAGAGTTCCAGACAGGGATTCCTACAATGAGCAGTACTTC. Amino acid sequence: CSARVPDRDSYNEQYF.

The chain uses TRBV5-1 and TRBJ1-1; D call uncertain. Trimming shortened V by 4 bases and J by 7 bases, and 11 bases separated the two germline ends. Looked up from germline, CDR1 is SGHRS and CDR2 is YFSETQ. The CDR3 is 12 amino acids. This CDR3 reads CASSDPSGEAFF. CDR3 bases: TGCGCCAGCAGCGACCCCTCGGGTGAAGCTTTCTTT.

The CDR3 coding sequence is TGCGCCAGCAGCCAGGGAGGGATTGAAGCTTTCTTT. Its translation is CASSQGGIEAFF. This chain uses TRBV4-3 with TRBJ1-1; no definite D call. The germline gives CDR1 LGHNA, CDR2 YSLEER. V lost 3 bases to trimming and J lost 7 bases, with 9 bases between them. The CDR3 has 12 amino acids.

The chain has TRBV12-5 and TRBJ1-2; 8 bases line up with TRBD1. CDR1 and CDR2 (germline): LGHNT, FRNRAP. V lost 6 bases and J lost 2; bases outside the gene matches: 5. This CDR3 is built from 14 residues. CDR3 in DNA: TGTGCTAGTGGCATGGACAGGGCGAACTATGGCTACACCTTC. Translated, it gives CASGMDRANYGYTF.

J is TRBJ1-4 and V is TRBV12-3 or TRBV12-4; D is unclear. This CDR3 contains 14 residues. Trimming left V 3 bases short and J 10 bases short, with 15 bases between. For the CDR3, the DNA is TGTGCCAGCAGTTTCGGGTCCCAATCGGGAAAACTGTTTTTT. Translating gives CASSFGSQSGKLFF.

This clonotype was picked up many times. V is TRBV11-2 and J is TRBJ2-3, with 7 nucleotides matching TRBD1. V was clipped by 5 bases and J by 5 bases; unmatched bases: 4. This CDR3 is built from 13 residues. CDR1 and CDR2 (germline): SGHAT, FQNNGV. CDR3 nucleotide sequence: TGTGCCAGCAGCACAGGGGTCAAAGATACGCAGTATTTT. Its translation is CASSTGVKDTQYF. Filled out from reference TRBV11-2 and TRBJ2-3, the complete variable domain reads EAGVAQSPRYKIIEKRQSVAFWCNPISGHATLYWYQQILGQGPKLLIQFQNNGVVDDSQLPKDRFSAERLKGVDSTLKIQPAKLEDSAVYLCASSTGVKDTQYFGPGTRLTVL.

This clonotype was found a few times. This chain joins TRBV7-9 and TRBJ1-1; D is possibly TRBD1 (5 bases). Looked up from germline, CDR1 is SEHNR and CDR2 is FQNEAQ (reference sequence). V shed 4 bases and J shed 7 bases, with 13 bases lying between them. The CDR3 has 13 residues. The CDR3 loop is CASSYSGRGEAFF. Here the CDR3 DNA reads TGTGCCAGCAGCTACTCAGGGAGAGGTGAAGCTTTCTTT.

CDR3 protein: CSARQQGQGTEAFF. DNA for the CDR3: TGCAGTGCTAGGCAACAGGGGCAGGGGACTGAAGCTTTCTTT. The chain links TRBV20-1 to TRBJ1-1; 7 bases line up with TRBD1. V shed 3 bases and J 5 bases; nucleotides not matched to a gene: 9. The CDR3 totals 14 residues. The germline gives CDR1 DFQATT, CDR2 SNEGSKA (reference sequence).

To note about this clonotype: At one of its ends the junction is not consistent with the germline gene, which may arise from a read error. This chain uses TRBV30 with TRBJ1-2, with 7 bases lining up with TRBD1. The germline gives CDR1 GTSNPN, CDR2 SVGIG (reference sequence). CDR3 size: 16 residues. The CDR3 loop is CAWGVGAGGLTYGYTF. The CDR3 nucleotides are TGTGCCTGGGGTGTTGGGGCAGGGGGGCTAACCTATGGCTACACCTTC.

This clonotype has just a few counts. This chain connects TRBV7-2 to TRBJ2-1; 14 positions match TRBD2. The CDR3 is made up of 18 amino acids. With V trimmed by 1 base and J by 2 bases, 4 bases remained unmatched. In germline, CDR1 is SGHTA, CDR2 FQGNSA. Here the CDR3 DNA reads TGTGCCAGCAGCTTAGTTGGACTAGCGGGGGGTACCTACAATGAGCAGTTCTTC. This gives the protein CASSLVGLAGGTYNEQFF. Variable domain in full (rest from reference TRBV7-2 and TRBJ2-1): GAGVSQSPSNKVTEKGKDVELRCDPISGHTALYWYRQSLGQGLEFLIYFQGNSAPDKSGLPSDRFSAERTGGSVSTLTIQRTQQEDSAVYLCASSLVGLAGGTYNEQFFGPGTRLTVL.

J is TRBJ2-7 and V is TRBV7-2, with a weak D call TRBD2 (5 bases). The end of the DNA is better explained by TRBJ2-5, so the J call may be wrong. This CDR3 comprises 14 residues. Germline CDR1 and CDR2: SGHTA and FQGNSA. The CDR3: CASSQLGKRETQYF. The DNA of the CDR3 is TGTGCCAGCAGCCAACTAGGAAAACGGGAGACCCAGTACTTC.

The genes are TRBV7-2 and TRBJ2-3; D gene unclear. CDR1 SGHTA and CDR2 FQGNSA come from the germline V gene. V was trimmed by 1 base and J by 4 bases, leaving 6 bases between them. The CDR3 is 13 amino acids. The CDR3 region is CASSLVRPDTQYF. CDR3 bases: TGTGCCAGCAGCTTAGTCCGGCCAGATACGCAGTATTTT.

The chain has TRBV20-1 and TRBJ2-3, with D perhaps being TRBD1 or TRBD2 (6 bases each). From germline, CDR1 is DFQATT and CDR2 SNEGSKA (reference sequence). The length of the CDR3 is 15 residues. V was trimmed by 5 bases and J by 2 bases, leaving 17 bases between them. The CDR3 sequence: CSALPGRGLTDTQYF. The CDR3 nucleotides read TGCAGTGCTCTGCCCGGCAGGGGACTCACAGATACGCAGTATTTT.

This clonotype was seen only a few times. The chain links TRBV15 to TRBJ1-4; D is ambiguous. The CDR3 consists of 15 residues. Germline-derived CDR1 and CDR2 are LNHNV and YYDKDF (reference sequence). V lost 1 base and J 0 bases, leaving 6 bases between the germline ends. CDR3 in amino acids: CATSRVRSTNEKLFF. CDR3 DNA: TGTGCCACCAGCAGAGTTAGATCAACTAATGAAAAACTGTTTTTT.

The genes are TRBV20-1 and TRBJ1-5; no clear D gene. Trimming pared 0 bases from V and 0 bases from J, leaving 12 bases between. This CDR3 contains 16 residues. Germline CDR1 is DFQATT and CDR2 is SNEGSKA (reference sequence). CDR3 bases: TGCAGTGCTAGAGATGGTACCGCTTATAGCAATCAGCCCCAGCATTTT. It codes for CSARDGTAYSNQPQHF.